The subject of this entry is one TCR beta chain. Method: immunoSEQ multiplex PCR; TCRdb's copy keeps in-frame clones and lacks some. The table records some 330,000 clones, approximately 87% of them present only once. Treatment noted: roughly 20 received Ad26.COV2.S at low or high dose, single or two shots; about 5 received placebo; per-sample allocation not given. Samples came from day 63 after the first vaccine or placebo injection. Between the trimmed V and J ends, which lost 2 bases and 3 bases, there was a span of 6 bases. The CDR3 covers 13 residues. The germline V gene has CDR1 ENHRY and CDR2 SYGVKD. This specimen belongs to a study of Ad26.COV2.S vaccination and SARS-CoV-2 variants.

Sequencing was performed on peripheral blood, taken in a trial of Ad26.COV2.S vaccine versus placebo. The receptor was isolated from a person between 18 and 59 years old who received the Ad26.COV2.S COVID-19 vaccine or a placebo. V gene TRBV10-3 combines with J gene TRBJ2-3; D not resolved. CDR3 sequence (DNA): TGTGCCATCAGTGAGCCTCGAACAGATACGCAGTATTTT. Amino acids: CAISEPRTDTQYF.